This T cell receptor (beta chain) appears in the sequencing data of a study of identical twins. Points from the study as a whole: Out-of-frame beta chain sequences displayed weaker excess sharing between twins. A lower insertion count was a feature of abundant cord blood beta clonotypes, with no such feature in memory repertoires. Compared with models, monozygotic twins showed more out-of-frame TCR alpha sharing.

Template switching added a universal primer binding site, and final cDNA carried unique molecular identifiers. One entry per CDR3 protein results from TCRdb running MiXCR on the 5' RACE reads. The sample has a few hundred thousand distinct CDR3 sequences, approximately 17% seen once. To note about this clonotype: Its specificity is not known.

V lost 5 bases and J lost 4, with 12 bases in between. Germline values: CDR1 ENHRY, CDR2 SYGVKD. The CDR3 sequence is 14 residues long. The sequence derives from a man aged 50 or older in good health. The V gene is TRBV10-3, the J gene TRBJ1-5; tentative D call: TRBD1 (6 bases). Material for sequencing was naive T cells sorted from blood. The CDR3 here is CAISPGQSNQPQHF. CDR3 DNA: TGTGCCATCAGTCCCGGACAGTCAAATCAGCCCCAGCATTTT.